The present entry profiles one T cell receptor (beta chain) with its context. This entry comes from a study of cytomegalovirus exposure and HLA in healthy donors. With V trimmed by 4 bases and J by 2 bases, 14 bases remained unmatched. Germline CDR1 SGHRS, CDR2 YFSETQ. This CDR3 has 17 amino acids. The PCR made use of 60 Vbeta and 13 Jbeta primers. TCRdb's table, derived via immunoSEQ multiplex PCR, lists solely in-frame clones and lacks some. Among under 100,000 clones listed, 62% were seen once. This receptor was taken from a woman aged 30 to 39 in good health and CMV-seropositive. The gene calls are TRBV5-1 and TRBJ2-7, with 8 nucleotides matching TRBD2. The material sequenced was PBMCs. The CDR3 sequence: CASSRGGSGGPTYEQYF. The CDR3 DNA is TGCGCCAGCAGCCGCGGCGGCAGCGGGGGACCGACCTACGAGCAGTACTTC.